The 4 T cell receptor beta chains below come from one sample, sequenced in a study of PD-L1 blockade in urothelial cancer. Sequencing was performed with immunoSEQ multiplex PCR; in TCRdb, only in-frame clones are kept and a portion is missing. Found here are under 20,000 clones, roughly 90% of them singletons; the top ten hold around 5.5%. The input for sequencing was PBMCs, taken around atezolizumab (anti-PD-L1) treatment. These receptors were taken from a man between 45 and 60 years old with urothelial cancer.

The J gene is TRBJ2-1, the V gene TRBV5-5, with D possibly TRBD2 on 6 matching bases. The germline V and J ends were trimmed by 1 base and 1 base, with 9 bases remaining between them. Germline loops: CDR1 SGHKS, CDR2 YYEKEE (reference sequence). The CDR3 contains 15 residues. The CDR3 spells CASSLLSGSYNEQFF. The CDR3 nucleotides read TGTGCCAGCAGCTTGCTTAGCGGTTCCTACAATGAGCAGTTCTTC.

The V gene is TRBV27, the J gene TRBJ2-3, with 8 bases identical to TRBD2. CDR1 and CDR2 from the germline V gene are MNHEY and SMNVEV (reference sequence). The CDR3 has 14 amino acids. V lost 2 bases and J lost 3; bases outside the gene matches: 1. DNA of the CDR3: TGTGCCAGCAGTTTAAGCGGGAGTACAGATACGCAGTATTTT. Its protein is CASSLSGSTDTQYF.

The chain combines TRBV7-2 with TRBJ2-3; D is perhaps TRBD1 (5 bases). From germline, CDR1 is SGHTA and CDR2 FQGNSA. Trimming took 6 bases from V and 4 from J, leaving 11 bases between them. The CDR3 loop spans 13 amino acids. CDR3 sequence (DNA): TGTGCCAGCAGGGCCAGGGCGGCAGATACGCAGTATTTT. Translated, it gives CASRARAADTQYF.

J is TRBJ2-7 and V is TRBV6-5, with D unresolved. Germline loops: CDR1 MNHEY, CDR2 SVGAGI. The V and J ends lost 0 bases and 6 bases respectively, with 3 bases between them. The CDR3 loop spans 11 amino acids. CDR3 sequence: CASSYSSEQYF. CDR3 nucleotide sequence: TGTGCCAGCAGTTACTCGAGCGAGCAGTACTTC.